Presented here are 22 T cell receptor beta chains from one specimen sequenced in a study of PD-1 blockade in mismatch repair-deficient tumors. Some clones are missing from TCRdb's copy, which holds only in-frame ones; the method was immunoSEQ multiplex PCR. The sample records over 75,000 clones, more than 65% being singletons. Sequencing was performed on peripheral blood, taken 12 weeks after starting pembrolizumab. The receptors originated from an adult with mismatch repair-deficient cancer.

The V and J genes are TRBV6-5 and TRBJ1-1, with D unresolved. Trimming removed 0 bases at V and 4 bases at J, with 9 bases between. The length of the CDR3 is 14 residues. Germline V gene lookup returns CDR1 MNHEY and CDR2 SVGAGI. The DNA of the CDR3 is TGTGCCAGCAGTTACTCGTTCAGGAGCACTGAAGCTTTCTTT. It encodes CASSYSFRSTEAFF.

The chain's CDR3 is CASSFGPPGRLQETQYF. In nucleotides, the CDR3 is TGTGCCAGCAGCTTCGGCCCCCCAGGACGATTACAAGAGACCCAGTACTTC. The chain is built from TRBV7-8 and TRBJ2-5; D not certain. V lost 3 bases and J 2 bases, leaving 19 bases between the germline ends. The CDR3 is made up of 17 amino acids. Germline CDR1 SGHVS, CDR2 FQNEAQ.

The chain is built from TRBV28 and TRBJ1-2; the D is unclear. The CDR3 loop spans 14 amino acids. V was pared by 7 bases and J by 1 base, with 13 bases between. Per germline, CDR1 MDHEN and CDR2 SYDVKM. The CDR3 loop is CASTSSGFNYGYTF. The CDR3 DNA follows: TGTGCCAGCACCAGCAGCGGTTTTAACTATGGCTACACCTTC.

This clone was found once. J is TRBJ2-7 and V is TRBV10-3; no clear D. The CDR3 length is 13 residues. Trimming left V 3 bases short and J 5 bases short, with 11 bases between. Looked up from germline, CDR1 is ENHRY and CDR2 is SYGVKD. The CDR3 loop is CAISDPKVHEQYF. In nucleotides, the CDR3 is TGTGCCATCAGTGACCCGAAGGTCCACGAGCAGTACTTC.

This clone was seen a single time. V gene TRBV4-3 combines with J gene TRBJ1-1, with D uncertain. The CDR3 is 16 residues long. Trimming removed 0 bases from V and 5 bases from J, with 16 bases in between. Germline values: CDR1 LGHNA, CDR2 YSLEER. CDR3 protein: CASSQDVTDLGTEAFF. DNA of the CDR3: TGCGCCAGCAGCCAAGATGTTACTGACCTGGGGACTGAAGCTTTCTTT.

Comment on this clone: One junction end disagrees with the germline gene, perhaps due to a read error. This chain links TRBV6-5 with TRBJ2-7, with D unresolved. The CDR3 extends over 13 amino acids. Looked up from germline, CDR1 is MNHEY and CDR2 is SVGAGI. Here the CDR3 DNA reads TGTGCCAGCAGTTACGACTCCTCCTCCGAGCAGTACTTC. Amino acids: CASSYDSSSEQYF.

The rearrangement uses TRBV14 and TRBJ2-1; 7 nucleotides agree with TRBD2. The CDR3 contains 15 residues. Germline V lookup: CDR1 SGHDN, CDR2 FVKESK. V shed 4 bases and J 1 base; nucleotides not matched to a gene: 4. CDR3 DNA sequence: TGTGCCAGCAGCCCTACTAGCGCGTCCTACAATGAGCAGTTCTTC. Translating gives CASSPTSASYNEQFF.

The chain uses TRBV28 and TRBJ2-2; TRBD1 might be the D (5 bases). V was trimmed by 4 bases and J by 2 bases, leaving 11 bases between them. This CDR3 has 15 residues. CDR1 MDHEN and CDR2 SYDVKM come from the germline V gene. The CDR3 DNA reads as TGTGCCAGCAGTTACCAGGGTCCTAACACCGGGGAGCTGTTTTTT. Translation gives CASSYQGPNTGELFF.

This clone occurred a few times. This sample includes further DNA sequences coding for the same CDR3. The chain joins TRBV5-1 to TRBJ1-4; possible D gene TRBD1, 6 bases. The CDR3 is 15 amino acids. Deletions cut 0 bases from V and 6 bases from J, with 12 bases between. The germline CDR1 and CDR2 sequences are SGHRS and YFSETQ. The CDR3 here is CASSLDPGVDEKLFF. The CDR3 DNA reads as TGCGCCAGCAGCTTGGACCCAGGGGTGGATGAAAAACTGTTTTTT.

V is TRBV9 and J is TRBJ1-2; D gene unclear. The CDR3 has 16 amino acids. V was shortened by 1 base and J by 4 bases, with 17 bases between the two germline ends. CDR1 and CDR2 from the germline V gene are SGDLS and YYNGEE. CDR3 residues: CASSVSDGGKPYGYTF. The CDR3 region has the DNA TGTGCCAGCAGCGTATCGGACGGAGGGAAACCCTATGGCTACACCTTC.

This chain links TRBV6-1 with TRBJ2-7; 7 bases line up with TRBD1. In germline, CDR1 is MNHNS, CDR2 SASEGT. The CDR3 length is 13 residues. V lost 8 bases to trimming and J lost 2 bases; unmatched junction nucleotides: 6. The CDR3 loop reads CASGGQATYEQYF. The CDR3 DNA follows: TGTGCCAGCGGCGGACAGGCGACCTACGAGCAGTACTTC.

This clone was found a few times. The V call is TRBV4-2, the J call TRBJ2-3; TRBD2 agrees at 10 bases. The length of the CDR3 is 16 residues. CDR1 and CDR2 (germline): LGHNA, YNFKEQ. V lost 7 bases, J lost 2 bases, and 9 bases stayed unmatched. The CDR3 here is CASTLTGTSDTDTQYF. DNA for the CDR3: TGTGCCAGCACCCTAACCGGGACTAGCGACACAGATACGCAGTATTTT.

By sample fraction, this clone is medium-sized. The gene calls are TRBV14 and TRBJ2-7; D is possibly TRBD2 (6 bases). Germline assignment: CDR1 SGHDN and CDR2 FVKESK. Trimming stripped 1 base from V and 7 bases from J, with 11 bases between. The CDR3 is made up of 13 amino acids. CDR3 DNA sequence: TGTGCCAGCAGCCAAGGACGGGGGAGGGAGCAGTACTTC. The encoded protein is CASSQGRGREQYF.

The chain uses TRBV6-5 and TRBJ1-5; D remains unclear. This CDR3 comprises 13 residues. Trimming removed 3 bases at V and 6 bases at J, with 9 bases between. CDR1 and CDR2 (germline): MNHEY, SVGAGI. CDR3 sequence reads: CASSYDRTQPQHF. CDR3 in DNA: TGTGCCAGCAGTTATGACCGGACTCAGCCCCAGCATTTT.

The chain links TRBV7-2 to TRBJ2-7; D not certain. V lost 3 bases, J lost 2 bases, and 11 bases lay in between. This CDR3 has 14 amino acids. In germline, CDR1 is SGHTA, CDR2 FQGNSA. CDR3 sequence: CASSFGSSTYEQYF. As DNA, the CDR3 is TGTGCCAGCAGCTTCGGCAGTTCCACCTACGAGCAGTACTTC.

CDR3 sequence: CASSQTGRDYGYTF. The CDR3 DNA is TGTGCCAGCAGCCAAACTGGTAGGGACTATGGCTACACCTTC. This sequence joins TRBV6-5 and TRBJ1-2; no firm D call. Per germline, CDR1 MNHEY and CDR2 SVGAGI. The CDR3 has 14 amino acids. Deletions cut 6 bases from V and 3 bases from J, with 14 bases between.

This clone was counted between two and nine times. The V gene is TRBV29-1, the J gene TRBJ2-2; TRBD1 is a possible D gene (5 bases). Germline assignment: CDR1 SQVTM and CDR2 ANQGSEA. This CDR3 has 14 residues. Deletions cut 5 bases from V and 5 bases from J, with 15 bases between. The CDR3 spells CSVPTPSGTGELFF. The CDR3 DNA is TGCAGCGTTCCTACCCCCTCAGGGACCGGGGAGCTGTTTTTT.

In DNA, the CDR3 is TGTGCCTGGAGTGATAAGCCTTCAATGGTTTTCTTT. This codes for CAWSDKPSMVFF. The chain combines TRBV30 with TRBJ1-1; D is ambiguous. CDR1 and CDR2 from the germline V gene are GTSNPN and SVGIG (reference sequence). V was shortened by 1 base and J by 13 bases, with 16 bases between the two germline ends. This CDR3 spans 12 amino acids.

This chain uses TRBV2 with TRBJ1-5; TRBD1 is a possible D gene (6 bases). CDR3 length: 13 amino acids. Trimming removed 6 bases from V and 8 bases from J, with 14 bases in between. Germline lookup yields CDR1 SNHLY and CDR2 FYNNEI. The CDR3 sequence is CASSEQGTKPQHF. The CDR3 DNA is TGTGCCAGCAGCGAACAGGGAACTAAGCCCCAGCATTTT.

This clone came up once. V gene TRBV11-2 combines with J gene TRBJ2-4, with 7 bases identical to TRBD2. The CDR3 spans 14 residues. The V segment lost 5 bases and the J segment 4 bases; nucleotides outside the gene matches: 5. Germline CDR1 is SGHAT and CDR2 is FQNNGV. For the CDR3, the DNA is TGTGCCAGCAGCATAGTAGCGGGTAAAAACATTCAGTACTTC. This encodes CASSIVAGKNIQYF.

The chain is built from TRBV11-3 and TRBJ2-3, with a tentative D call TRBD1 (5 bases). The germline V and J ends were trimmed by 1 base and 2 bases, with 16 bases remaining between them. Germline lookup yields CDR1 SGHNT and CDR2 YENEEA. CDR3 length: 17 residues. Here the CDR3 reads CASSLARGRRVTDTQYF. The CDR3 coding sequence is TGTGCCAGCAGCTTAGCTAGGGGCCGGCGAGTCACAGATACGCAGTATTTT.

This clone was seen a single time. The chain employs TRBV15 and TRBJ1-5; 9 bases are shared with TRBD1. Germline CDR1 reads LNHNV; CDR2 reads YYDKDF (reference sequence). V lost 1 base and J lost 6; bases outside the gene matches: 10. CDR3 length: 17 residues. CDR3 residues: CATSRGTTGGEGQPQHF. The CDR3 nucleotides are TGTGCCACCAGCAGAGGGACCACAGGGGGCGAGGGTCAGCCCCAGCATTTT.